This is a list of T cell receptor beta chains from one sample in a study of T cells after yellow fever vaccination. TCRdb passed the 5' RACE reads through MiXCR, listing each CDR3 protein once. The sample contains under 400,000 distinct CDR3 sequences, roughly an eighth of which appear only once. Here the sequenced sample was CD4+ T cells sorted from PBMCs, taken 15 days after the yellow fever booster vaccination. The receptor set was obtained from a young man who received the YFV17D yellow fever vaccine. CDR3s include the opening cysteine and the closing phenylalanine or tryptophan. The order of the fields is V gene, D gene, J gene, clone size, CDR3 DNA, CDR3 protein. A D gene is named only where the DNA matches it firmly. Expanded clones are given a class, and other clones once, few, many or no size at all.

TRBV10-3,NA,TRBJ1-1,few,TGTGCCATCAGTCGGTTCGGGAACACTGAAGCTTTCTTT,CAISRFGNTEAFF
TRBV5-1,NA,TRBJ2-5,NA,TGCGCCAGCAGCATCGTAGCAGGAGAGACCCAGTACTTC,CASSIVAGETQYF
TRBV7-2,TRBD1,TRBJ1-1,NA,TGTGCCAGCAGCTTATCCCAGGGGGCGCGCACTGAAGCTTTCTTT,CASSLSQGARTEAFF
TRBV4-3,NA,TRBJ1-2,few,TGCGCCAGCAGCCAAGATGGAGCGGGTAACTATGGCTACACCTTC,CASSQDGAGNYGYTF
TRBV6-2/TRBV6-3,TRBD1,TRBJ1-4,few,TGTGCCAGCAGTCGACAGGGGATCGCTAATGAAAAACTGTTTTTT,CASSRQGIANEKLFF
TRBV2,NA,TRBJ2-5,NA,TGTGCCAGCAGCGAAGTTAACCAAGAGACCCAGTACTTC,CASSEVNQETQYF
TRBV7-9,NA,TRBJ1-3,NA,TGTGCCAGCAGCTTAAGTTCCCGGCAGGGGCTATCTGGAAACACCATATATTTT,CASSLSSRQGLSGNTIYF
TRBV7-2,NA,TRBJ1-2,many,TGCGCCAGCAGCCCCCCAGGCAACTATGGCTACACCTTC,CASSPPGNYGYTF
TRBV4-1,TRBD1,TRBJ2-3,many,TGCGCCAGCAGTGGGACAGGGGGCACAGATACGCAGTATTTT,CASSGTGGTDTQYF
TRBV6-6,NA,TRBJ2-1,NA,TGTGCCAGCAGTTCCGGACAGAAAAATGAGCAGTTCTTC,CASSSGQKNEQFF
TRBV20-1,NA,TRBJ2-3,NA,TGCAGTGCTAGCAGCGTCCGGGGAGATACGCAGTATTTT,CSASSVRGDTQYF
TRBV20-1,NA,TRBJ2-3,NA,TGCAGTGCACTTCCGGGACAACTCACAGATACGCAGTATTTT,CSALPGQLTDTQYF
TRBV12-3/TRBV12-4,TRBD1,TRBJ1-1,NA,TGTGCCAGCTGCCACAGGGGCTCGAGGGCTGAAGCTTTCTTT,CASCHRGSRAEAFF
TRBV2,TRBD2,TRBJ2-3,few,TGTGCCAGCAGTGAGGCTAAGCGGGGGAAAACAGATACGCAGTATTTT,CASSEAKRGKTDTQYF
TRBV4-1,TRBD2,TRBJ2-2,few,TGCGCCAGCAGCCACGGTCGGTGGGCTAGCGGGGCGACGAACACCGGGGAGCTGTTTTTT,CASSHGRWASGATNTGELFF
TRBV29-1,TRBD1,TRBJ1-4,NA,TGCAGCGTTGATTCGGATGAACAGGGGAGACTGTTTTTT,CSVDSDEQGRLFF
TRBV28,TRBD1,TRBJ2-2,NA,TGTGCCAGCAGTTTAAGGACAGGGTATACCGGGGAGCTGTTTTTT,CASSLRTGYTGELFF
TRBV11-1,NA,TRBJ1-1,few,TGTGGATCACGGCGGTTGGGCACTGAAGCTTTCTTT,CGSRRLGTEAFF
TRBV11-3,TRBD2,TRBJ2-5,many,TGTGCCAGCAGCTCCGGGACTAGCGGGGGATACCAAGAGACCCAGTACTTC,CASSSGTSGGYQETQYF
TRBV5-1,NA,TRBJ2-1,NA,TGCGCCAGCAGCTTCTGGGGGAGCTCCTGCAATGAGCAGTTCTTC,CASSFWGSSCNEQFF
TRBV20-1,TRBD1,TRBJ1-1,NA,TGCTCAACGACAGGGTCGTACACTGAAGCTTTCTTT,CSTTGSYTEAFF
TRBV12-3/TRBV12-4,NA,TRBJ1-2,many,TGTGCCAGCAAGGGCGACTATGGCTACACCTTC,CASKGDYGYTF
TRBV5-1,TRBD2,TRBJ2-5,few,TGCGCCAGCAGCGCCACCACTAGCGGGGGGGGAGAGACCCAGTACTTC,CASSATTSGGGETQYF
TRBV5-1,TRBD2,TRBJ2-5,NA,TGCGCCAGCAGCTTGGGGACTAGCGGGGGCCTCCTTCAAGAGACCCAGTACTTC,CASSLGTSGGLLQETQYF
TRBV5-1,NA,TRBJ2-2,few,TGCGCCAGCAGCTTGGACAGGGCGAGCACCGGGGAGCTGTTTTTT,CASSLDRASTGELFF
TRBV7-9,NA,TRBJ2-1,NA,TGTGCCAGCAGCCCCCTGGCGGATGAGCAGTTCTTC,CASSPLADEQFF
TRBV9,TRBD2,TRBJ2-5,many,TGTGCCAGCAGCTCCGGGACTAGCGGAAAAGAGACCCAGTACTTC,CASSSGTSGKETQYF
TRBV3-1,NA,TRBJ1-2,NA,TGTGCCAGCAGCCAGGGAGGGACCGGCTACACCTTC,CASSQGGTGYTF
TRBV4-2,TRBD1,TRBJ1-4,NA,TGTGCCAGCAGCCAAGCGCAGGCCGGGACAGGAGCCGCGTACCAGGAAAAACTGTTTTTT,CASSQAQAGTGAAYQEKLFF
TRBV6-2/TRBV6-3,NA,TRBJ1-2,NA,TGTGCCAGCTCAGGCCTATATGGCTACACCTTC,CASSGLYGYTF
TRBV7-2,TRBD1,TRBJ1-5,NA,TGTGCCAGCAGCCTACAGGGGGGAGCGCCCCAGCATTTT,CASSLQGGAPQHF
TRBV5-1,TRBD1,TRBJ2-5,few,TGCGCCAGCAGGCGAGCCGGGACAGGGGGAGAGACCCAGTACTTC,CASRRAGTGGETQYF
TRBV15,NA,TRBJ1-5,NA,TGTGCCACCAGCCTAGTCCTTAGCAATCAGCCCCAGCATTTT,CATSLVLSNQPQHF
TRBV5-1,NA,TRBJ2-5,once,TGCGCCAGCAGCCGAAGGGGAGAAGAGACCCAGTACTTC,CASSRRGEETQYF
TRBV3-1,NA,TRBJ2-5,many,TGTGCCAGCAGTCAAGGAGGACAAGAGACCCAGTACTTC,CASSQGGQETQYF
TRBV7-9,NA,TRBJ2-4,few,TGTGCCAGCAGCTTATCAGGACTCCCACACATTCAGTACTTC,CASSLSGLPHIQYF
TRBV29-1,NA,TRBJ1-1,NA,TGCAGCGCCGGGTCGGGGTGGGGTATGAACACTGAAGCTTTCTTT,CSAGSGWGMNTEAFF
TRBV20-1,NA,TRBJ1-6,few,TGCAGTGCGGGCGGGACCCCGAATTCACCCCTCCACTTT,CSAGGTPNSPLHF
TRBV4-2,TRBD1,TRBJ2-4,many,TGTGCCAGCAACCTAGCCGGGACAGGGAAAAACATTCAGTACTTC,CASNLAGTGKNIQYF
TRBV4-3,NA,TRBJ1-1,many,TGCGCCAGCAGCCAAGTATATTCCCAGGATCACCAAGCTTTCTTT,CASSQVYSQDHQAFF
TRBV18,NA,TRBJ2-6,few,TGTGCCAGCTCTCCGCTGGGGCCCGGATACTCTGGGGCCAACGTCCTGACTTTC,CASSPLGPGYSGANVLTF
TRBV4-3,NA,TRBJ1-5,NA,TGCGCCAGCAGCCAAGATTTCGCCAGGGCCAATCAGCCCCAGCATTTT,CASSQDFARANQPQHF
TRBV6-5,TRBD1,TRBJ2-5,NA,TGTGCCAGCAGTTTTATACAGGGGACGGGAGAGACCCAGTACTTC,CASSFIQGTGETQYF